Below are 11 T cell receptor beta chains sequenced from a single sample in a study of shared clonotypes between healthy human individuals. The protocol was immunoSEQ multiplex PCR, while the TCRdb copy is restricted to in-frame clones and leaves out a portion. The table shows about 2.2 million clones, with around 93% occurring only once. Only CD45RO-negative cells positively selected for CCR7 counted as naive CD8 cells, so terminally differentiated effector memory CD45RA+ cells were excluded. The sample was naive CD8+ T cells from PBMCs. These receptors were obtained from a man in his late teens or twenties in good health. Some clones in this sample may be carry-over from other donors' samples.

For the CDR3, the DNA is TGTGCCAGCAGCTTAAGGGAGACAGGTTACTACGAGCAGTACTTC. Protein sequence: CASSLRETGYYEQYF. The rearrangement links TRBV7-6 to TRBJ2-7, with D maybe TRBD1 (6 bases). The germline V gene encodes CDR1 SGHVS and CDR2 FNYEAQ. V dropped 2 bases and J dropped 3 bases, with 14 bases sitting between them. The CDR3 contains 15 residues.

Comment on this clone: Other DNA sequences within the sample encode an identical CDR3. The chain has TRBV5-6 and TRBJ2-7, with D perhaps matching TRBD1 (6 bases). This CDR3 contains 14 residues. From germline, CDR1 is SGHDT and CDR2 YYEEEE. V lost 1 base, J lost 0 bases, and 8 bases lay in between. The CDR3 loop is CASSLTGSSYEQYF. In DNA, the CDR3 is TGTGCCAGCAGCTTGACAGGGTCCTCCTACGAGCAGTACTTC.

This clone was seen once. This sequence joins TRBV7-9 and TRBJ2-7; D is ambiguous. This CDR3 has 12 residues. V dropped 4 bases and J dropped 5 bases, with 9 bases sitting between them. Germline CDR1 is SEHNR and CDR2 is FQNEAQ (reference sequence). The CDR3 DNA follows: TGTGCCAGCAGCTGGACGGTCCACGAGCAGTACTTC. Translation gives CASSWTVHEQYF.

This chain uses TRBV7-6 with TRBJ2-7, with 11 positions matching TRBD1. V lost 1 base to trimming and J lost 0 bases; unmatched junction nucleotides: 14. Germline CDR1 is SGHVS and CDR2 is FNYEAQ. This CDR3 is built from 20 residues. The CDR3 region has the DNA TGTGCCAGCAGCTTAGTAATTCCAATTCCGGGACAGGGGGTCTCCTACGAGCAGTACTTC. Its protein product is CASSLVIPIPGQGVSYEQYF. The full variable domain, its missing parts supplied by reference TRBV7-6 and TRBJ2-7, is GAGVSQSPRYKVTKRGQDVALRCDPISGHVSLYWYRQALGQGPEFLTYFNYEAQQDKSGLPNDRFSAERPEGSISTLTIQRTEQRDSAMYRCASSLVIPIPGQGVSYEQYFGPGTRLTVT.

The chain couples TRBV19 to TRBJ2-3; D gene unclear. V lost 4 bases, J lost 0 bases, and 20 bases lay in between. This CDR3 contains 18 residues. Germline values: CDR1 LNHDA, CDR2 SQIVND (reference sequence). The CDR3 DNA reads TGTGCCAGTAGTAACCCATTTACTGGCGGCCCTAGCACAGATACGCAGTATTTT. Amino acids: CASSNPFTGGPSTDTQYF.

The V gene is TRBV28, the J gene TRBJ2-5, with 11 nucleotides matching TRBD2. Germline V gene sequence: CDR1 MDHEN, CDR2 SYDVKM. The length of the CDR3 is 17 residues. Trimming cost V 4 bases and J 4 bases; bases outside gene matches: 11. Here the CDR3 reads CASSSPTSGSWIETQYF. The CDR3 DNA is TGTGCCAGCAGTTCCCCCACTAGCGGGAGTTGGATAGAGACCCAGTACTTC.

The CDR3 DNA follows: TGTGCCACCAGCAGGAGGTCCGGGTGGCCCTACGAGCAGTACTTC. Protein product: CATSRRSGWPYEQYF. The chain employs TRBV15 and TRBJ2-7; D gene uncertain. V was shortened by 3 bases and J by 2 bases, with 14 bases between the two germline ends. CDR1 and CDR2 from the germline V gene are LNHNV and YYDKDF (reference sequence). The CDR3 sequence is 15 residues long.

The chain's CDR3 is CASSPGTGGGYTF. DNA for the CDR3: TGTGCCAGCAGCCCCGGGACAGGAGGCGGCTACACCTTC. The chain uses TRBV5-5 and TRBJ1-2; 8 bases are shared with TRBD1. The ends lost 4 bases at V and 8 bases at J; junction bases unmatched: 7. The germline V gene encodes CDR1 SGHKS and CDR2 YYEKEE (reference sequence). This CDR3 spans 13 amino acids.

The chain is built from TRBV6-1 and TRBJ1-4; D remains unclear. V was pared by 8 bases and J by 4 bases, with 8 bases between. This CDR3 has 12 amino acids. Germline values: CDR1 MNHNS, CDR2 SASEGT. In nucleotides, the CDR3 is TGTGCCAGCCTCATCTATAATGAAAAACTGTTTTTT. Translation: CASLIYNEKLFF.

The chain has TRBV9 and TRBJ1-5, with 8 nucleotides matching TRBD1. Germline assignment: CDR1 SGDLS and CDR2 YYNGEE. This CDR3 comprises 14 residues. V dropped 3 bases and J dropped 4; count of bases not matched to a gene: 3. The CDR3 coding sequence is TGTGCCAGCAGCGCGGGACAGGATAATCAGCCCCAGCATTTT. Its translation: CASSAGQDNQPQHF.

The genes are TRBV10-2 and TRBJ2-7, with D perhaps matching TRBD2 (5 bases). V gave up 6 bases and J gave up 4 bases, with 10 bases separating them. Germline CDR1 and CDR2: WSHSY and SAAADI. The CDR3 has 12 residues. Here the CDR3 reads CASRASWYEQYF. Written as DNA, the CDR3 is TGCGCCAGCAGGGCTAGCTGGTACGAGCAGTACTTC.